Each of the 20 T cell receptor beta chains below was sequenced from the same sample in a study of technical replicates of blood from a handful of donors. Libraries were prepared by immunoSEQ multiplex PCR; TCRdb keeps only in-frame clonotypes and omits some of them. This sample has tens of thousands of clones; 90% to 95% occur once, and the top ten carry under 0.3%. Material: T cells isolated from PBMCs. The source is a human donor in good health.

The V call is TRBV27, the J call TRBJ2-2; the match to TRBD1 covers 8 bases. The CDR3 length is 17 residues. J lost 0 bases, V lost 5 bases, and 8 bases had no gene match. Germline values: CDR1 MNHEY, CDR2 SMNVEV (reference sequence). CDR3 DNA sequence: TGTGCCAGCAGTCGAGGACAGGGTAGAGCGAACACCGGGGAGCTGTTTTTT. This gives the protein CASSRGQGRANTGELFF.

The CDR3 loop is CASTKAGVRPQHF. Written as DNA, the CDR3 is TGTGCCAGTACCAAGGCGGGGGTCCGACCCCAGCATTTT. The chain employs TRBV19 and TRBJ1-5, with D possibly matching TRBD1 (5 bases). With 7 bases removed from V and 10 bases from J, the gap between germline ends came to 17 bases. The germline gives CDR1 LNHDA, CDR2 SQIVND (reference sequence). CDR3 length: 13 amino acids.

The chain combines TRBV14 with TRBJ2-1; 10 bases map to TRBD2. V lost 0 bases to trimming and J lost 5 bases; unmatched junction nucleotides: 1. The V gene's germline CDR1 is SGHDN and CDR2 FVKESK. The CDR3 loop spans 15 amino acids. CDR3 nucleotides: TGTGCCAGCAGCCAAGAACTAGCGGGGAACAATGAGCAGTTCTTC. Amino acids: CASSQELAGNNEQFF.

CDR3 sequence (DNA): TGTGCCAGCAGCTTAGCCAGGGAGGGGACTGAAGCTTTCTTT. Protein: CASSLAREGTEAFF. This chain joins TRBV7-9 and TRBJ1-1; D is perhaps TRBD1 (5 bases). The CDR3 sequence is 14 residues long. CDR1 and CDR2 from the germline V gene are SEHNR and FQNEAQ (reference sequence). V was shortened by 0 bases and J by 5 bases, with 10 bases between the two germline ends.

The chain employs TRBV11-2 and TRBJ1-3, with D maybe TRBD1 (6 bases). This CDR3 is 14 amino acids long. The V gene lost 7 bases and the J gene lost 0 bases, with 10 bases spanning the gap. Germline V gene sequence: CDR1 SGHAT, CDR2 FQNNGV. CDR3 region: CASNGQSSGNTIYF. The DNA for the CDR3 is TGTGCCAGCAACGGACAGAGCTCTGGAAACACCATATATTTT.

The chain is built from TRBV5-1 and TRBJ1-1; unclear D gene. This CDR3 contains 14 residues. Trimming pared 2 bases from V and 11 bases from J, leaving 19 bases between. The germline V gene encodes CDR1 SGHRS and CDR2 YFSETQ. The CDR3 spells CASSFELTRDDAFF. The CDR3 nucleotides read TGCGCCAGCAGCTTCGAATTGACTAGGGATGACGCTTTCTTT. Filled out from reference TRBV5-1 and TRBJ1-1, the complete variable domain reads KAGVTQTPRYLIKTRGQQVTLSCSPISGHRSVSWYQQTPGQGLQFLFEYFSETQRNKGNFPGRFSGRQFSNSRSEMNVSTLELGDSALYLCASSFELTRDDAFFGQGTRLTVV.

As to this clone: The sample contains more than one DNA sequence encoding this CDR3. The chain links TRBV5-1 to TRBJ2-2; the match to TRBD2 covers 7 bases. Germline CDR1 reads SGHRS; CDR2 reads YFSETQ. Losses at the gene ends were 0 bases for V and 4 bases for J; bases not matched to a gene: 3. The CDR3 contains 15 residues. CDR3 sequence (DNA): TGCGCCAGCAGCTTGGGGACGGGGGGCACCGGGGAGCTGTTTTTT. This gives the protein CASSLGTGGTGELFF.

This clone was seen only once. V and J are TRBV27 and TRBJ1-1; D remains ambiguous. Germline CDR1 MNHEY, CDR2 SMNVEV (reference sequence). Trimming pared 4 bases from V and 2 bases from J, leaving 8 bases between. This CDR3 contains 13 residues. DNA for the CDR3: TGTGCCAGCAGTTACGGGAGAAACACTGAAGCTTTCTTT. Translation gives CASSYGRNTEAFF.

The rearrangement uses TRBV6-5 and TRBJ1-1; D remains ambiguous. The V and J ends lost 5 bases and 1 base respectively, with 5 bases between them. Germline assignment: CDR1 MNHEY and CDR2 SVGAGI. This CDR3 comprises 12 residues. CDR3 sequence: CASSNRNTEAFF. CDR3 coding DNA: TGTGCCAGCAGTAACAGGAACACTGAAGCTTTCTTT.

The rearrangement uses TRBV4-1 and TRBJ2-7, with 8 bases identical to TRBD1. The CDR3 is 16 residues long. Germline V gene data show CDR1 as MGHRA and CDR2 as YSYEKL. V lost 0 bases, J lost 5 bases, and 9 bases stayed unmatched. CDR3 sequence: CASSQEVQGARHEQYF. The CDR3 coding sequence is TGCGCCAGCAGCCAAGAGGTCCAGGGGGCTCGACACGAGCAGTACTTC.

Points on this clone: Other DNA sequences in this sample translate to the same CDR3. V and J are TRBV28 and TRBJ1-2, with 7 bases lining up with TRBD1. V lost 6 bases to trimming and J lost 4 bases; unmatched junction nucleotides: 8. The CDR3 sequence is 14 residues long. From germline, CDR1 is MDHEN and CDR2 SYDVKM. CDR3 loop: CASSPSTGVYGYTF. The CDR3 nucleotides are TGTGCCAGCAGCCCTTCTACAGGGGTCTATGGCTACACCTTC.

The chain carries TRBV9 and TRBJ2-7; weak D call: TRBD2 (6 bases). This CDR3 contains 15 residues. Trimming cost V 0 bases and J 5 bases, with 15 bases left between them. CDR1 is SGDLS and CDR2 is YYNGEE in the germline V gene. CDR3 in amino acids: CASSVGGAEANEQYF. The CDR3 DNA is TGTGCCAGCAGCGTAGGCGGGGCAGAAGCCAACGAGCAGTACTTC.

The chain carries TRBV5-1 and TRBJ2-7; 10 nucleotides match TRBD2. Germline V gene sequence: CDR1 SGHRS, CDR2 YFSETQ. The CDR3 spans 19 residues. V lost 4 bases to trimming and J lost 1 base; unmatched junction nucleotides: 17. This CDR3 is CASSPRGTKLAGRSYEQYF. The CDR3 DNA sequence: TGCGCCAGCAGCCCGAGGGGGACAAAACTAGCGGGACGATCCTACGAGCAGTACTTC. Full variable domain (rest looked up from reference TRBV5-1 and TRBJ2-7): KAGVTQTPRYLIKTRGQQVTLSCSPISGHRSVSWYQQTPGQGLQFLFEYFSETQRNKGNFPGRFSGRQFSNSRSEMNVSTLELGDSALYLCASSPRGTKLAGRSYEQYFGPGTRLTVT.

This clone came up a few times. This chain connects TRBV7-9 to TRBJ1-1; D gene uncertain. Germline-derived CDR1 and CDR2 are SEHNR and FQNEAQ (reference sequence). The CDR3 consists of 14 residues. The V and J ends lost 1 base and 1 base respectively, with 7 bases between them. The CDR3 coding sequence is TGTGCCAGCAGCTTAGTACTCGGGAACACTGAAGCTTTCTTT. This sequence encodes CASSLVLGNTEAFF.

This chain links TRBV9 with TRBJ2-5; a possible D gene is TRBD1 (6 bases). With 0 bases removed from V and 3 bases from J, the gap between germline ends came to 15 bases. Looked up from germline, CDR1 is SGDLS and CDR2 is YYNGEE. The CDR3 is 16 residues long. CDR3 sequence: CASSVGFRAGEETQYF. CDR3 DNA sequence: TGTGCCAGCAGCGTAGGATTTAGGGCAGGGGAAGAGACCCAGTACTTC.

V gene TRBV5-1 combines with J gene TRBJ1-6, with D possibly being TRBD1 (5 bases). Germline-derived CDR1 and CDR2 are SGHRS and YFSETQ. The CDR3 runs 20 residues. Trimming took 0 bases from V and 5 from J, leaving 24 bases between them. CDR3 region: CASSLGWGEPPDANNSPLHF. As DNA, the CDR3 is TGCGCCAGCAGCTTGGGTTGGGGGGAGCCCCCGGACGCAAATAATTCACCCCTCCACTTT.

The chain's CDR3 is CASRQGGYTDTQYF. The DNA for the CDR3 is TGCGCCAGCAGACAGGGGGGGTACACAGATACGCAGTATTTT. This chain connects TRBV10-1 to TRBJ2-3; D may be TRBD1 (8 bases). The CDR3 has 14 residues. V lost 6 bases, J lost 2 bases, and 12 bases lay in between. Germline V CDR1 and CDR2: WNHNN, SYGVQD (reference sequence).

A single count supports this clone. The J gene is TRBJ1-2, the V gene TRBV18; a possible D gene is TRBD1 (5 bases). The length of the CDR3 is 14 residues. The germline V and J ends were trimmed by 2 bases and 3 bases, with 10 bases remaining between them. Per germline, CDR1 KGHSH and CDR2 LQKENI. The chain's CDR3 is CASSPSQGDYGYTF. The CDR3 DNA reads as TGTGCCAGCTCACCAAGCCAGGGTGACTATGGCTACACCTTC. The variable domain in full, completed from reference TRBV18 and TRBJ1-2, reads NAGVMQNPRHLVRRRGQEARLRCSPMKGHSHVYWYRQLPEEGLKFMVYLQKENIIDESGMPKERFSAEFPKEGPSILRIQQVVRGDSAAYFCASSPSQGDYGYTFGSGTRLTVV.

This chain uses TRBV29-1 with TRBJ1-2, with D maybe TRBD1 (6 bases). V gave up 0 bases and J gave up 4 bases, with 12 bases separating them. The CDR3 contains 14 residues. Germline values: CDR1 SQVTM, CDR2 ANQGSEA. CDR3 sequence: CSVEDKQGIYGYTF. The DNA of the CDR3 is TGCAGCGTTGAAGATAAGCAGGGGATCTATGGCTACACCTTC.

The V call is TRBV9, the J call TRBJ2-2; 7 bases map to TRBD1. Germline V lookup: CDR1 SGDLS, CDR2 YYNGEE. This CDR3 region has 15 residues. Unmatched junction bases numbered 2, after V lost 3 bases and J lost 0 bases. The CDR3 loop is CASSAGTANTGELFF. The CDR3, as DNA: TGTGCCAGCAGCGCCGGGACAGCGAACACCGGGGAGCTGTTTTTT. The entire variable domain, with the rest obtained from reference TRBV9 and TRBJ2-2, is as follows: DSGVTQTPKHLITATGQRVTLRCSPRSGDLSVYWYQQSLDQGLQFLIQYYNGEERAKGNILERFSAQQFPDLHSELNLSSLELGDSALYFCASSAGTANTGELFFGEGSRLTVL.